The T cell receptor beta chain under discussion was sequenced for a study of blood T cell repertoires in COVID-19. Study-wide background: The samples span acute and convalescent COVID-19 from the United States, Italy and Spain. T cells, B-cell-depleted T cells, or PBMCs supplied cDNA or gDNA.

Germline loops: CDR1 LNHNV, CDR2 YYDKDF (reference sequence). V was cut by 0 bases and J by 6 bases, with 11 bases left in between. There are 15 residues in the CDR3. In the original processing: Reference gene primers were amplified, and this amplification served to estimate nucleated cell counts. The assay was immunoSEQ multiplex PCR, and TCRdb's table has in-frame clones only and misses some. The DNA was the basis for D and trimming; V, J and clone size are from that table. The sample contains about 26,000 clones, 80% to 90% of which appear only once. The sample holds a few counts of this clone. What was sequenced was peripheral blood. The genes are TRBV15 and TRBJ1-4, with D uncertain. This clonotype originated in a man aged 70 or older with acute or convalescent COVID-19. The CDR3 region has the DNA TGTGCCACCAGCAGAGATCGGGGATGGGATGAAAAACTGTTTTTT. It codes for CATSRDRGWDEKLFF.